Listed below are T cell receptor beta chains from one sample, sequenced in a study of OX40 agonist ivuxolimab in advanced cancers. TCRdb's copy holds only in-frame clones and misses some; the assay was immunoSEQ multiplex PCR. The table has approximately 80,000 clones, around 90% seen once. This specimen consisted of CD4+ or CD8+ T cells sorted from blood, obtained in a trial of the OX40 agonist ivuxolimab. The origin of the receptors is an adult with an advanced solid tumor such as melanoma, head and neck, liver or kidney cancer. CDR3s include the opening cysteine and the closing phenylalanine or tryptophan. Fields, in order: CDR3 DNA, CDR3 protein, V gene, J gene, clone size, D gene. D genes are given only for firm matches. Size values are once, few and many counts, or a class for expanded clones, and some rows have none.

CDR3 DNA: TGTGCCAGCAGCCAAGAACTCTTCACAGATACGCAGTATTTT
CDR3 protein: CASSQELFTDTQYF
V gene: TRBV14
J gene: TRBJ2-3
clone size: .
D gene: .

CDR3 DNA: TGTGCCAGCAGGGGTCTGGGGGGATTGAAGACCCAGTACTTC
CDR3 protein: CASRGLGGLKTQYF
V gene: TRBV6-5
J gene: TRBJ2-5
clone size: .
D gene: .

CDR3 DNA: TGTGCCAGCAGTGAATTAGGTTACAATGAGCAGTTCTTC
CDR3 protein: CASSELGYNEQFF
V gene: TRBV6-1
J gene: TRBJ2-1
clone size: .
D gene: .

CDR3 DNA: TGCGCCAGCAGCTTAGGTTTACGTGGGGGCTCTGGAAACACCATATATTTT
CDR3 protein: CASSLGLRGGSGNTIYF
V gene: TRBV5-1
J gene: TRBJ1-3
clone size: .
D gene: .

CDR3 DNA: TGTGCCAGTAAAATGAGGGACGTGAATCAGCCCCAGCATTTT
CDR3 protein: CASKMRDVNQPQHF
V gene: TRBV19
J gene: TRBJ1-5
clone size: few
D gene: .

CDR3 DNA: TGTGCCAGCAGTGCTGAGCTCAGGGGCCATGAGCAGTTCTTC
CDR3 protein: CASSAELRGHEQFF
V gene: TRBV6-4
J gene: TRBJ2-1
clone size: .
D gene: .

CDR3 DNA: TGTGCCAGCAGTTTACTGGCAGCCGAGCAGTACTTC
CDR3 protein: CASSLLAAEQYF
V gene: TRBV28
J gene: TRBJ2-7
clone size: few
D gene: .

CDR3 DNA: TGTGCCAGCAGCCAAAACACCGGGGGCAACTATGGCTACACCTTC
CDR3 protein: CASSQNTGGNYGYTF
V gene: TRBV14
J gene: TRBJ1-2
clone size: .
D gene: .

CDR3 DNA: TGCGCCAGCAGCTTGTCCGTGAAGATTGGGTTCGATGAGCAGTTCTTC
CDR3 protein: CASSLSVKIGFDEQFF
V gene: TRBV5-1
J gene: TRBJ2-1
clone size: few
D gene: .

CDR3 DNA: TGTGCCTGGACGGACGAAGACTATGGCTACACCTTC
CDR3 protein: CAWTDEDYGYTF
V gene: TRBV30
J gene: TRBJ1-2
clone size: once
D gene: .

CDR3 DNA: TGTGCCAGCAGTGGCTCCCGAGGGTGGGAGCTGTTTTTT
CDR3 protein: CASSGSRGWELFF
V gene: TRBV6-1
J gene: TRBJ2-2
clone size: .
D gene: .

CDR3 DNA: TGCGCCAGCAGCTTGGGAACAGGGGGGGATTCACCCCTCCACTTT
CDR3 protein: CASSLGTGGDSPLHF
V gene: TRBV5-1
J gene: TRBJ1-6
clone size: .
D gene: TRBD1

CDR3 DNA: TGCGCCAGCAGTGAGTCTGACGGAGGGAACTATGGCTACACCTTC
CDR3 protein: CASSESDGGNYGYTF
V gene: TRBV10-2
J gene: TRBJ1-2
clone size: .
D gene: .

CDR3 DNA: TGCGCCAGCACCGGTGCGGCAGGGGGAATGGGAGCCAAAAACATTCAGTACTTC
CDR3 protein: CASTGAAGGMGAKNIQYF
V gene: TRBV5-1
J gene: TRBJ2-4
clone size: .
D gene: TRBD1

CDR3 DNA: TGTGCCAGCTTACAGGGGGATCCCCGGGAGACCCAGTACTTC
CDR3 protein: CASLQGDPRETQYF
V gene: TRBV6-1
J gene: TRBJ2-5
clone size: .
D gene: TRBD1

CDR3 DNA: TGTGCCAGCTCACCTTTGCACAGGGGATCTGTTCAGCCCCAGCATTTT
CDR3 protein: CASSPLHRGSVQPQHF
V gene: TRBV18
J gene: TRBJ1-5
clone size: .
D gene: TRBD1

CDR3 DNA: TGCGCCAGCGGGGCACGGGGAGGTGTAAACGAGCAGTACTTC
CDR3 protein: CASGARGGVNEQYF
V gene: TRBV5-1
J gene: TRBJ2-7
clone size: once
D gene: .

CDR3 DNA: TGTGCCAGCAGCCCTACAGGGAAAATGGCTGAAGCTTTCTTT
CDR3 protein: CASSPTGKMAEAFF
V gene: TRBV7-9
J gene: TRBJ1-1
clone size: few
D gene: .

CDR3 DNA: TGTGCCAGTAGTCCTTTAAATCAGCCCCAGCATTTT
CDR3 protein: CASSPLNQPQHF
V gene: TRBV19
J gene: TRBJ1-5
clone size: .
D gene: .

CDR3 DNA: TGTGCCAGCAGTTTAGGCGGGAGGGCCGAGGGTGAGCAGTTCTTC
CDR3 protein: CASSLGGRAEGEQFF
V gene: TRBV28
J gene: TRBJ2-1
clone size: once
D gene: TRBD2

CDR3 DNA: TGTGCCAGCAGCTTAGTGGGGATAGATACGCAGTATTTT
CDR3 protein: CASSLVGIDTQYF
V gene: TRBV11-2
J gene: TRBJ2-3
clone size: .
D gene: .

CDR3 DNA: TGTGCCAGTAGTCCCCGGACAGGGGGTAATGAAAAACTGTTTTTT
CDR3 protein: CASSPRTGGNEKLFF
V gene: TRBV19
J gene: TRBJ1-4
clone size: .
D gene: TRBD1

CDR3 DNA: TGTGCCAGCAGCCCCGACGGGACAGGGCCTAATGAGCAGTTCTTC
CDR3 protein: CASSPDGTGPNEQFF
V gene: TRBV11-3
J gene: TRBJ2-1
clone size: .
D gene: TRBD1

CDR3 DNA: TGTGCCTGGAAGGCAGGGGGAGGGGCCAACGTCCTGACTTTC
CDR3 protein: CAWKAGGGANVLTF
V gene: TRBV30
J gene: TRBJ2-6
clone size: .
D gene: TRBD1

CDR3 DNA: TGTGCCAGTAGTAAGGGACTAGCGGGAGTGGAGACCCAGTACTTC
CDR3 protein: CASSKGLAGVETQYF
V gene: TRBV19
J gene: TRBJ2-5
clone size: .
D gene: TRBD2

CDR3 DNA: TGTGCCACCAGGACTAGCGGGAGATATGAGCAGTTCTTC
CDR3 protein: CATRTSGRYEQFF
V gene: TRBV6-1
J gene: TRBJ2-1
clone size: .
D gene: TRBD2

CDR3 DNA: TGTGCCAGCAGTGAAATTTCACCCCTCCACTTT
CDR3 protein: CASSEISPLHF
V gene: TRBV2
J gene: TRBJ1-6
clone size: .
D gene: .

CDR3 DNA: TGTGCCACCAGCAGGGGATCTGGGGTTTACGAGCAGTACTTC
CDR3 protein: CATSRGSGVYEQYF
V gene: TRBV15
J gene: TRBJ2-7
clone size: .
D gene: .

CDR3 DNA: TGTGCCAGCAGCGTAGCTAGGGGAGCCTCTGGGGCCAACGTCCTGACTTTC
CDR3 protein: CASSVARGASGANVLTF
V gene: TRBV9
J gene: TRBJ2-6
clone size: .
D gene: .

CDR3 DNA: TGTGCCTGGAGTGTAACGGACAGGCCCCTCGAGCAGTACTTC
CDR3 protein: CAWSVTDRPLEQYF
V gene: TRBV30
J gene: TRBJ2-7
clone size: once
D gene: TRBD1

CDR3 DNA: TGTGCCTGGAGTGTTACGGGGGCCACTGAAGCTTTCTTT
CDR3 protein: CAWSVTGATEAFF
V gene: TRBV30
J gene: TRBJ1-1
clone size: few
D gene: .

CDR3 DNA: TGTGCCAGCTCACCACTTCATTCCTACCGCTACGAGCAGTACTTC
CDR3 protein: CASSPLHSYRYEQYF
V gene: TRBV18
J gene: TRBJ2-7
clone size: .
D gene: .

CDR3 DNA: TGTGCCAGCAGCCCCCGACTAGCGGGGGGCGAAGAGACCCAGTACTTC
CDR3 protein: CASSPRLAGGEETQYF
V gene: TRBV9
J gene: TRBJ2-5
clone size: .
D gene: TRBD2

CDR3 DNA: TGTGCCAGTAGCTCGGGACAGGGGGCCAATGAGCAGTTCTTC
CDR3 protein: CASSSGQGANEQFF
V gene: TRBV19
J gene: TRBJ2-1
clone size: .
D gene: TRBD1

CDR3 DNA: TGTGCCTGTACCGGGACAGGGGGCGCCGGGAATTCACCCCTCCACTTT
CDR3 protein: CACTGTGGAGNSPLHF
V gene: TRBV30
J gene: TRBJ1-6
clone size: .
D gene: TRBD1

CDR3 DNA: TGTGCCAGCAGTGAATCCAATCAGCCCCAGCATTTT
CDR3 protein: CASSESNQPQHF
V gene: TRBV6-1
J gene: TRBJ1-5
clone size: .
D gene: .

CDR3 DNA: TGTGCCAGCAGCCCCGGAGGGGTAAGCACAGATACGCAGTATTTT
CDR3 protein: CASSPGGVSTDTQYF
V gene: TRBV16
J gene: TRBJ2-3
clone size: .
D gene: .

CDR3 DNA: TGTGCCAGCAGCAGACGACTAGCGGGCCAGGGTTCCGGGGCCAACGTCCTGACTTTC
CDR3 protein: CASSRRLAGQGSGANVLTF
V gene: TRBV5-4
J gene: TRBJ2-6
clone size: .
D gene: TRBD2

CDR3 DNA: TGCGCCAGCAGCTTGCGGCAGGGGGTGAACACTGAAGCTTTCTTT
CDR3 protein: CASSLRQGVNTEAFF
V gene: TRBV5-1
J gene: TRBJ1-1
clone size: .
D gene: TRBD1

CDR3 DNA: TGTGCCAGCAGCCCAACACCGGGACTAGCGGGTCGAGATACGCAGTATTTT
CDR3 protein: CASSPTPGLAGRDTQYF
V gene: TRBV7-3
J gene: TRBJ2-3
clone size: .
D gene: TRBD2

CDR3 DNA: TGTGCCAGCAGCGTAGATTCGAGGAGAGGGTACACTGAAGCTTTCTTT
CDR3 protein: CASSVDSRRGYTEAFF
V gene: TRBV9
J gene: TRBJ1-1
clone size: .
D gene: .

CDR3 DNA: TGTGCCAGCAGTGAGGACACCGGACATAATTCACCCCTCCACTTT
CDR3 protein: CASSEDTGHNSPLHF
V gene: TRBV28
J gene: TRBJ1-6
clone size: .
D gene: .

CDR3 DNA: TGTGCCAGCAGCTTAAACTTGGAGACGCAGTATTTT
CDR3 protein: CASSLNLETQYF
V gene: TRBV5-5
J gene: TRBJ2-3
clone size: .
D gene: .

CDR3 DNA: TGTGCCAGCATTCGTAGGACAGGGTTAAACGAGCAGTACTTC
CDR3 protein: CASIRRTGLNEQYF
V gene: TRBV6-1
J gene: TRBJ2-7
clone size: .
D gene: TRBD1

CDR3 DNA: TGTGCCAGCAGCCCGGACGGGACAGCCTACAATGAGCAGTTCTTC
CDR3 protein: CASSPDGTAYNEQFF
V gene: TRBV7-3
J gene: TRBJ2-1
clone size: once
D gene: TRBD1

CDR3 DNA: TGTGCCAGCAGTCGCGGACCTTATAATTCACCCCTCCACTTT
CDR3 protein: CASSRGPYNSPLHF
V gene: TRBV28
J gene: TRBJ1-6
clone size: .
D gene: .

CDR3 DNA: TGCAGCGTTGCGGGCAGGGGAGATACGCAGTATTTT
CDR3 protein: CSVAGRGDTQYF
V gene: TRBV29-1
J gene: TRBJ2-3
clone size: once
D gene: .

CDR3 DNA: TGCGCCAGCAGTGAATACGGCCAGGCGGGCTCCTACGAGCAGTACTTC
CDR3 protein: CASSEYGQAGSYEQYF
V gene: TRBV10-1
J gene: TRBJ2-7
clone size: few
D gene: .

CDR3 DNA: TGTGCCAGCAGAGGACGACAGGCGTTCTCCTACGAGCAGTACTTC
CDR3 protein: CASRGRQAFSYEQYF
V gene: TRBV27
J gene: TRBJ2-7
clone size: .
D gene: .

CDR3 DNA: TGCGCCAGCAGCTTCGACAGGGGGTGGAATGGCTACACCTTC
CDR3 protein: CASSFDRGWNGYTF
V gene: TRBV5-1
J gene: TRBJ1-2
clone size: .
D gene: TRBD1

CDR3 DNA: TGCAGCGTTGAATCGGCGGGAGAGACCCAGTACTTC
CDR3 protein: CSVESAGETQYF
V gene: TRBV29-1
J gene: TRBJ2-5
clone size: .
D gene: .

CDR3 DNA: TGTGCCAGCAGAGACAGGACAGATACGCAGTATTTT
CDR3 protein: CASRDRTDTQYF
V gene: TRBV6-1
J gene: TRBJ2-3
clone size: once
D gene: .

CDR3 DNA: TGTGCCAGCAGCTCCCGGCAGGGCAGGGAGACCCAGTACTTC
CDR3 protein: CASSSRQGRETQYF
V gene: TRBV7-2
J gene: TRBJ2-5
clone size: once
D gene: .

CDR3 DNA: TGCGCCAGCAGCTTGGTGGTGGGTACTACCTACAATGAGCAGTTCTTC
CDR3 protein: CASSLVVGTTYNEQFF
V gene: TRBV5-1
J gene: TRBJ2-1
clone size: .
D gene: .

CDR3 DNA: TGTGCCACCAGCTCCCCCGGCGTCAGGGAGTACGAGCAGTACTTC
CDR3 protein: CATSSPGVREYEQYF
V gene: TRBV15
J gene: TRBJ2-7
clone size: few
D gene: .